The rows below give T cell receptor beta chains drawn from one sample of a study of blood T cell repertoires in COVID-19. Sequencing used immunoSEQ multiplex PCR; TCRdb keeps in-frame clones, though not all of them. The table has 40,000 to 50,000 clones, 89% seen once. The sample comprised peripheral blood. These receptors came from a human donor in a cohort sampled during active COVID-19. Each CDR3 is given with its conserved first and last residue. The order of the fields is D gene, clone size, V gene, J gene, CDR3 protein, CDR3 DNA. A D gene is named only where the DNA matches it firmly. Some rows mark clone size as missing; the rest say once, few, many or name a class of expanded clone.

D gene: TRBD2; clone size: .; V gene: TRBV19; J gene: TRBJ2-2; CDR3 protein: CASSIMRGGLGELFF; CDR3 DNA: TGTGCCAGTAGTATTATGCGGGGGGGCCTCGGGGAGCTGTTTTTT
D gene: .; clone size: .; V gene: TRBV27; J gene: TRBJ2-1; CDR3 protein: CASSLRAGVYNEQFF; CDR3 DNA: TGTGCCAGCAGTTTAAGGGCAGGGGTCTACAATGAGCAGTTCTTC
D gene: .; clone size: .; V gene: TRBV20-1; J gene: TRBJ2-2; CDR3 protein: CSASARDTGELFF; CDR3 DNA: TGCAGTGCTAGTGCTCGGGACACCGGGGAGCTGTTTTTT
D gene: .; clone size: .; V gene: TRBV3-1/TRBV3-2; J gene: TRBJ1-1; CDR3 protein: CASSYSLQGTEAFF; CDR3 DNA: TGTGCCAGCAGCTATTCACTACAGGGCACTGAAGCTTTCTTT
D gene: .; clone size: .; V gene: TRBV7-9; J gene: TRBJ2-7; CDR3 protein: CASSKGTPYEQYF; CDR3 DNA: TGTGCCAGCAGCAAAGGGACACCCTACGAGCAGTACTTC
D gene: .; clone size: .; V gene: TRBV7-2; J gene: TRBJ2-2; CDR3 protein: CASSLGRPNTGELFF; CDR3 DNA: TGTGCCAGCAGCTTGGGCAGGCCGAACACCGGGGAGCTGTTTTTT
D gene: .; clone size: .; V gene: TRBV7-6; J gene: TRBJ2-2; CDR3 protein: CASGRWQGILFF; CDR3 DNA: TGTGCCAGCGGCCGCTGGCAGGGAATTCTGTTTTTT
D gene: TRBD1; clone size: .; V gene: TRBV6-5; J gene: TRBJ1-5; CDR3 protein: CASSSRTGIQPQHF; CDR3 DNA: TGTGCCAGCAGTTCGCGGACAGGGATTCAGCCCCAGCATTTT
D gene: TRBD1; clone size: once; V gene: TRBV30; J gene: TRBJ2-6; CDR3 protein: CAWSVGTASGANVLTF; CDR3 DNA: TGTGCCTGGAGTGTCGGGACAGCCTCTGGGGCCAACGTCCTGACTTTC
D gene: .; clone size: .; V gene: TRBV6-5; J gene: TRBJ2-1; CDR3 protein: CASSRSSGEQFF; CDR3 DNA: TGTGCCAGCAGCCGATCCTCGGGTGAGCAGTTCTTC
D gene: TRBD2; clone size: .; V gene: TRBV5-4; J gene: TRBJ2-5; CDR3 protein: CARLRGVETQYF; CDR3 DNA: TGTGCCAGACTCCGGGGGGTAGAGACCCAGTACTTC
D gene: TRBD1; clone size: .; V gene: TRBV19; J gene: TRBJ2-7; CDR3 protein: CASTGGTYEQYF; CDR3 DNA: TGTGCCAGTACAGGGGGTACCTACGAGCAGTACTTC
D gene: .; clone size: medium-sized; V gene: TRBV6-5; J gene: TRBJ2-7; CDR3 protein: CASTPARGDEQYF; CDR3 DNA: TGTGCCAGCACCCCGGCCAGGGGGGACGAGCAGTACTTC
D gene: TRBD1; clone size: few; V gene: TRBV4-1; J gene: TRBJ1-4; CDR3 protein: CASSQSGTGATNEKLFF; CDR3 DNA: TGCGCCAGCAGCCAATCCGGGACAGGGGCAACTAATGAAAAACTGTTTTTT
D gene: TRBD1; clone size: .; V gene: TRBV2; J gene: TRBJ1-6; CDR3 protein: CASGTGSYNSPLHF; CDR3 DNA: TGTGCCAGCGGGACAGGCTCCTATAATTCACCCCTCCACTTT
D gene: .; clone size: .; V gene: TRBV2; J gene: TRBJ2-2; CDR3 protein: CASSRRRGTGELFF; CDR3 DNA: TGTGCCAGCAGCCGACGGCGGGGCACCGGGGAGCTGTTTTTT
D gene: TRBD1; clone size: .; V gene: TRBV2; J gene: TRBJ1-1; CDR3 protein: CASSDNPLRLRGRGDTEAFF; CDR3 DNA: TGTGCCAGCAGTGATAACCCCTTAAGGTTGAGGGGCAGGGGGGACACTGAAGCTTTCTTT
D gene: .; clone size: .; V gene: TRBV9; J gene: TRBJ2-5; CDR3 protein: CASSVSGHRQETQYF; CDR3 DNA: TGTGCCAGCAGCGTATCGGGACACCGCCAAGAGACCCAGTACTTC
D gene: TRBD1; clone size: .; V gene: TRBV30; J gene: TRBJ2-5; CDR3 protein: CAWSVGTGRGETQYF; CDR3 DNA: TGTGCCTGGAGTGTAGGGACAGGGAGAGGAGAGACCCAGTACTTC
D gene: .; clone size: .; V gene: TRBV7-9; J gene: TRBJ1-1; CDR3 protein: CASSLAYEATEAFF; CDR3 DNA: TGTGCCAGCAGCTTAGCCTACGAGGCCACTGAAGCTTTCTTT
D gene: .; clone size: .; V gene: TRBV30; J gene: TRBJ1-2; CDR3 protein: CAWSVGGEGYTF; CDR3 DNA: TGTGCCTGGAGTGTAGGGGGGGAAGGCTACACCTTC
D gene: .; clone size: once; V gene: TRBV5-1; J gene: TRBJ2-3; CDR3 protein: CASRGEVATDTQYF; CDR3 DNA: TGCGCCAGCAGGGGGGAGGTAGCGACAGATACGCAGTATTTT
D gene: TRBD1; clone size: .; V gene: TRBV6-5; J gene: TRBJ2-2; CDR3 protein: CASRPGTANTGELFF; CDR3 DNA: TGTGCCAGCAGACCCGGGACAGCGAACACCGGGGAGCTGTTTTTT
D gene: .; clone size: few; V gene: TRBV6-4; J gene: TRBJ2-2; CDR3 protein: CASSDTDRWDTGELFF; CDR3 DNA: TGTGCCAGCAGTGACACTGACAGGTGGGACACCGGGGAGCTGTTTTTT
D gene: TRBD2; clone size: .; V gene: TRBV24-1; J gene: TRBJ2-1; CDR3 protein: CATSGTSGRVGSYNEQFF; CDR3 DNA: TGTGCCACCAGTGGGACTAGCGGGAGGGTAGGCTCCTACAATGAGCAGTTCTTC
D gene: .; clone size: .; V gene: TRBV6-5; J gene: TRBJ2-7; CDR3 protein: CASSPFPGSRYEQYF; CDR3 DNA: TGTGCCAGCAGTCCCTTTCCAGGTTCTCGCTACGAGCAGTACTTC
D gene: TRBD2; clone size: .; V gene: TRBV4-1; J gene: TRBJ2-7; CDR3 protein: CASSRGGVQSYEQYF; CDR3 DNA: TGCGCCAGCAGCCGTGGGGGGGTACAGTCCTACGAGCAGTACTTC
D gene: .; clone size: .; V gene: TRBV6-5; J gene: TRBJ1-1; CDR3 protein: CASSNWNTEAFF; CDR3 DNA: TGTGCCAGCAGCAACTGGAACACTGAAGCTTTCTTT
D gene: TRBD2; clone size: .; V gene: TRBV11-2; J gene: TRBJ2-7; CDR3 protein: CASSRTSGREYEQYF; CDR3 DNA: TGTGCCAGCAGTCGTACTAGCGGGAGAGAGTACGAGCAGTACTTC
D gene: .; clone size: .; V gene: TRBV5-1; J gene: TRBJ2-1; CDR3 protein: CASSLGELYNEQFF; CDR3 DNA: TGCGCCAGCAGCTTGGGAGAACTCTACAATGAGCAGTTCTTC
D gene: .; clone size: .; V gene: TRBV5-1; J gene: TRBJ1-2; CDR3 protein: CASSLTGFPHGYTF; CDR3 DNA: TGCGCCAGCAGCTTGACCGGGTTCCCCCATGGCTACACCTTC
D gene: .; clone size: .; V gene: TRBV13; J gene: TRBJ1-2; CDR3 protein: CASTTAGFNYGYTF; CDR3 DNA: TGTGCCAGCACGACCGCGGGGTTTAACTATGGCTACACCTTC
D gene: .; clone size: .; V gene: TRBV6-5; J gene: TRBJ1-4; CDR3 protein: CASSRSRDTSKLFF; CDR3 DNA: TGTGCCAGCAGTCGCTCCCGGGACACTTCCAAACTGTTTTTT
D gene: .; clone size: medium-sized; V gene: TRBV3-1/TRBV3-2; J gene: TRBJ1-3; CDR3 protein: CASSLREGNTIYF; CDR3 DNA: TGTGCCAGCAGCCTCCGGGAGGGAAACACCATATATTTT
D gene: .; clone size: few; V gene: TRBV5-7; J gene: TRBJ1-6; CDR3 protein: CASSPWEGDYNSPLHF; CDR3 DNA: TGTGCCAGCAGCCCTTGGGAGGGAGACTATAATTCACCCCTCCACTTT
D gene: .; clone size: few; V gene: TRBV5-1; J gene: TRBJ2-3; CDR3 protein: CASSQEEIRDTQYF; CDR3 DNA: TGCGCCAGCAGCCAAGAGGAAATTAGGGATACGCAGTATTTT
D gene: .; clone size: .; V gene: TRBV6-2/TRBV6-3; J gene: TRBJ2-7; CDR3 protein: CASSTYRVGSYEQYF; CDR3 DNA: TGTGCCAGCAGTACCTACAGGGTCGGATCCTACGAGCAGTACTTC
D gene: .; clone size: .; V gene: TRBV3-1/TRBV3-2; J gene: TRBJ2-1; CDR3 protein: CASSQAGLLYNEQFF; CDR3 DNA: TGTGCCAGCAGCCAAGCGGGTCTACTCTACAATGAGCAGTTCTTC
D gene: .; clone size: .; V gene: TRBV18; J gene: TRBJ2-6; CDR3 protein: CASSPVDLGSSGANVLTF; CDR3 DNA: TGTGCCAGCTCACCAGTCGATCTGGGCAGCTCTGGGGCCAACGTCCTGACTTTC
D gene: .; clone size: .; V gene: TRBV9; J gene: TRBJ2-5; CDR3 protein: CASSPTQSWETQYF; CDR3 DNA: TGTGCCAGCAGCCCCACCCAGTCCTGGGAGACCCAGTACTTC
D gene: TRBD1; clone size: .; V gene: TRBV3-1/TRBV3-2; J gene: TRBJ1-2; CDR3 protein: CASSHENRGLWGYTF; CDR3 DNA: TGTGCCAGCAGCCATGAAAACAGGGGCCTCTGGGGCTACACCTTC
D gene: TRBD1; clone size: .; V gene: TRBV19; J gene: TRBJ2-1; CDR3 protein: CASTGQLYNEQFF; CDR3 DNA: TGTGCCAGTACGGGACAGCTTTACAATGAGCAGTTCTTC
D gene: .; clone size: .; V gene: TRBV15; J gene: TRBJ1-5; CDR3 protein: CATSRNRAGGNQPQHF; CDR3 DNA: TGTGCCACCAGTAGAAACCGGGCCGGGGGCAATCAGCCCCAGCATTTT
D gene: .; clone size: .; V gene: TRBV2; J gene: TRBJ2-1; CDR3 protein: CASSVETGNEQFF; CDR3 DNA: TGTGCCAGCAGCGTTGAGACCGGGAATGAGCAGTTCTTC
D gene: TRBD1; clone size: .; V gene: TRBV27; J gene: TRBJ1-1; CDR3 protein: CASSPRQGRTEAFF; CDR3 DNA: TGTGCCAGCAGTCCACGACAGGGGCGGACTGAAGCTTTCTTT
D gene: TRBD2; clone size: .; V gene: TRBV7-9; J gene: TRBJ2-1; CDR3 protein: CASSPIGTAGGNEQFF; CDR3 DNA: TGTGCCAGCAGCCCTATCGGTACAGCGGGGGGGAATGAGCAGTTCTTC
D gene: .; clone size: .; V gene: TRBV5-1; J gene: TRBJ1-6; CDR3 protein: CASSPLSSYNSPLHF; CDR3 DNA: TGCGCCAGCAGCCCCCTGAGCTCCTATAATTCACCCCTCCACTTT
D gene: TRBD1; clone size: .; V gene: TRBV5-1; J gene: TRBJ1-2; CDR3 protein: CASSLDRGQEGYTF; CDR3 DNA: TGCGCCAGCAGCTTGGACAGGGGGCAGGAGGGCTACACCTTC
D gene: TRBD2; clone size: .; V gene: TRBV5-8; J gene: TRBJ2-1; CDR3 protein: CASSKGLAVDEQFF; CDR3 DNA: TGTGCCAGCAGCAAGGGACTAGCCGTGGATGAGCAGTTCTTC
D gene: .; clone size: few; V gene: TRBV4-1; J gene: TRBJ2-7; CDR3 protein: CASSQVSHGDEQYF; CDR3 DNA: TGCGCCAGCAGCCAAGTGTCGCACGGGGACGAGCAGTACTTC
D gene: .; clone size: .; V gene: TRBV2; J gene: TRBJ2-1; CDR3 protein: CASSVTAYNEQFF; CDR3 DNA: TGTGCCAGCAGTGTAACAGCCTACAATGAGCAGTTCTTC
D gene: TRBD2; clone size: .; V gene: TRBV7-9; J gene: TRBJ2-2; CDR3 protein: CASSLGLAGVTGELFF; CDR3 DNA: TGTGCCAGCAGCTTAGGTCTCGCGGGAGTTACCGGGGAGCTGTTTTTT